The TCR beta chain described here comes from a study of shared clonotypes between healthy human individuals. This table comes from immunoSEQ multiplex PCR, and its TCRdb copy is limited to in-frame clones, with some not included. The repertoire has approximately 470,000 clones, about 84% of them found once; the top ten carry roughly 13%. The CDR3 sequence is 13 residues long. Germline V gene sequence: CDR1 SQVTM, CDR2 ANQGSEA. V dropped 7 bases and J dropped 4; count of bases not matched to a gene: 8. The material sequenced was PBMCs. The chain combines TRBV29-1 with TRBJ2-3; 7 nucleotides align to TRBD2. The sequence was collected from a woman in her thirties or forties in good health. Some clones in this sample may be carry-over from other donors' samples. The CDR3 bases are TGCAGCGCAAGAGCGGGACTGGCAGATACGCAGTATTTT. It codes for CSARAGLADTQYF.